What follows describes a single TCR beta chain. Under the authors' procedure: Estimated nucleated cell counts came from reference gene primer amplification. Method: immunoSEQ multiplex PCR; TCRdb's copy keeps in-frame clones and lacks some. That table furnishes V, J and clone size, whereas the DNA furnished D and trimming. Seen here are fewer than 250,000 clones, approximately 82% observed once, and the top ten hold around 1.9%. These data come from a study of blood T cell repertoires in COVID-19. At the level of the study: The United States, Italy and Spain were the sources of the acute and convalescent COVID-19 samples. PBMCs, B-cell-depleted T cells, or T cells provided the cDNA or gDNA that made up the material.

The CDR3 consists of 15 residues. CDR1 and CDR2 from the germline V gene are MGHRA and YSYEKL. With V trimmed by 2 bases and J by 5 bases, 2 bases remained unmatched. The chain recombines TRBV4-1 with TRBJ1-6; 8 bases map to TRBD1. Specimen: peripheral blood. The clonotype was recovered from a woman of 80 years or more with acute or convalescent COVID-19. The CDR3 protein is CASSQTGGNNSPLHF. As DNA, the CDR3 is TGCGCCAGCAGCCAAACAGGGGGTAATAATTCACCCCTCCACTTT.